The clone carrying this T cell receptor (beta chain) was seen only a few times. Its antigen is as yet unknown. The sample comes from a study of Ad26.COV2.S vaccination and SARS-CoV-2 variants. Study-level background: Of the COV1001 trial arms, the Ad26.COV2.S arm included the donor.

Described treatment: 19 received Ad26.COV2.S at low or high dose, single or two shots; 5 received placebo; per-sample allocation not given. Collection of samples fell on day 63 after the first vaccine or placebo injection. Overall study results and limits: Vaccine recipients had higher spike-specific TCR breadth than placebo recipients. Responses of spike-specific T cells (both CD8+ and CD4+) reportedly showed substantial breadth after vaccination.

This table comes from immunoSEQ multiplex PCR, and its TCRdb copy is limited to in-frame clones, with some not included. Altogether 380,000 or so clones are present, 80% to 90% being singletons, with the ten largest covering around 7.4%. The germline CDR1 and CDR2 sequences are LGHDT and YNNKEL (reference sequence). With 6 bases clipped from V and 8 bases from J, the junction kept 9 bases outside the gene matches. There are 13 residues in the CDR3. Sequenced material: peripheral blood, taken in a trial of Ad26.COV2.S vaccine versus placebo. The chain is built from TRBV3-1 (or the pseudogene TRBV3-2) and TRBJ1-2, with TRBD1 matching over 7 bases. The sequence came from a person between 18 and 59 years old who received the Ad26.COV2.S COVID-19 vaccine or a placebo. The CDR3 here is CASSQTGSWGYTF. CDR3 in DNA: TGTGCCAGCAGTCAGACAGGGTCCTGGGGCTACACCTTC.